This is a list of T cell receptor beta chains from one sample in a study of beta chain features in type 1 diabetes. The data were produced by immunoSEQ multiplex PCR, yet TCRdb's version contains in-frame clones alone and is incomplete. Among some 240,000 clones listed, approximately 16% were seen once. Specimen: naive CD4+ T cells from blood. The receptors come from a man aged 30 to 39 with type 1 diabetes. CDR3s include the opening cysteine and the closing phenylalanine or tryptophan. The order of the fields is V gene, clone size, J gene, D gene, CDR3 protein, CDR3 DNA. D genes are given only for firm matches. Where a row states a size, it is once, few, many or the class of an expanded clone; other rows omit it.

TRBV7-4	few	TRBJ2-4	TRBD1	CASSHLDRDGIQYF	TGTGCCAGCAGCCATCTCGACAGGGACGGAATTCAGTACTTC
TRBV28	NA	TRBJ2-7	NA	CASSFGQVSNEQYF	TGTGCCAGCAGTTTCGGGCAGGTATCAAACGAGCAGTACTTC
TRBV9	few	TRBJ1-4	NA	CASSARGNVREGKLFF	TGTGCCAGCAGCGCCAGGGGCAACGTGAGGGAAGGAAAACTGTTTTTT
TRBV7-2	few	TRBJ2-4	NA	CASSLASTARAKNIQYF	TGTGCCAGCAGCTTAGCGTCGACAGCGAGAGCCAAAAACATTCAGTACTTC
TRBV27	NA	TRBJ2-2	TRBD2	CASSFVPSGNTGELFF	TGTGCCAGCAGTTTTGTACCTAGCGGGAACACCGGGGAGCTGTTTTTT
TRBV4-1	NA	TRBJ2-1	NA	CASSQPVQNVANEQFF	TGCGCCAGCAGCCAACCGGTCCAGAACGTAGCCAATGAGCAGTTCTTC
TRBV18	NA	TRBJ2-5	NA	CASSPPVQETQYF	TGTGCCAGCTCACCACCAGTACAAGAGACCCAGTACTTC
TRBV9	NA	TRBJ2-7	NA	CASSAYREPYEQYF	TGTGCCAGCAGCGCATACAGAGAGCCCTACGAGCAGTACTTC
TRBV7-9	few	TRBJ2-7	NA	CASSLAGLPYEQYF	TGTGCCAGCAGCTTAGCGGGACTCCCCTACGAGCAGTACTTC
TRBV11-2	NA	TRBJ2-3	NA	CASFGSTDTQYF	TGTGCCAGCTTTGGGAGCACAGATACGCAGTATTTT
TRBV20-1	NA	TRBJ2-7	NA	CSAERGYEQYF	TGCAGTGCTGAGAGGGGTTACGAGCAGTACTTC
TRBV14	few	TRBJ1-4	NA	CASSQPDSSKLFF	TGTGCCAGCAGCCAACCGGACAGCTCAAAACTGTTTTTT
TRBV6-1	few	TRBJ1-1	NA	CASRHTMNTEAFF	TGTGCCAGCAGGCACACTATGAACACTGAAGCTTTCTTT
TRBV6-5	NA	TRBJ2-5	NA	CASSRRDSGRETQYF	TGTGCCAGCAGCCGTCGGGACAGCGGGCGGGAGACCCAGTACTTC
TRBV28	NA	TRBJ2-5	NA	CASSGTEETQYF	TGTGCCAGCAGTGGGACGGAAGAGACCCAGTACTTC
TRBV7-2	few	TRBJ2-1	TRBD1	CASSPGTGYNEQFF	TGTGCCAGCAGCCCCGGGACAGGGTACAATGAGCAGTTCTTC
TRBV28	NA	TRBJ2-1	TRBD2	CASASLAAVSYNEQFF	TGTGCCAGCGCCTCTCTAGCGGCCGTTTCCTACAATGAGCAGTTCTTC
TRBV6-6	NA	TRBJ1-2	TRBD1	CASSSDRTYGYTF	TGTGCCAGCAGTTCGGACAGGACCTATGGCTACACCTTC
TRBV29-1	few	TRBJ2-5	TRBD2	CSVDTSGNQETQYF	TGCAGCGTTGATACTAGCGGGAACCAAGAGACCCAGTACTTC
TRBV2	NA	TRBJ2-7	NA	CASSEAYYEQYF	TGTGCCAGCAGTGAGGCCTACTACGAGCAGTACTTC
TRBV29-1	once	TRBJ1-3	NA	CSGHGGPYGNTIYF	TGCAGCGGTCACGGGGGACCTTACGGAAACACCATATATTTT
TRBV9	few	TRBJ1-1	TRBD1	CASSPGRGLNTEAFF	TGTGCCAGCAGTCCAGGGAGGGGGCTGAACACTGAAGCTTTCTTT
TRBV30	few	TRBJ1-1	NA	CAWSVTTGNTEAFF	TGTGCCTGGAGCGTTACGACAGGGAACACTGAAGCTTTCTTT
TRBV28	NA	TRBJ2-4	TRBD1	CTSGQGSENIQYF	TGTACCTCGGGACAGGGGTCGGAAAACATTCAGTACTTC
TRBV29-1	few	TRBJ2-5	NA	CSVGGAETQYF	TGCAGCGTTGGAGGGGCCGAGACCCAGTACTTC
TRBV7-2	few	TRBJ2-2	NA	CASSRSQGNTGELFF	TGTGCCAGCAGCCGCTCACAGGGGAACACCGGGGAGCTGTTTTTT
TRBV6-5	NA	TRBJ1-1	TRBD1	CASSYSGTGEAFF	TGTGCCAGCAGTTACTCGGGGACAGGAGAAGCTTTCTTT
TRBV29-1	NA	TRBJ1-5	NA	CSIQGSNQPQHF	TGCAGTATACAGGGAAGCAATCAGCCCCAGCATTTT
TRBV5-4	NA	TRBJ2-3	TRBD1	CASSFDREDTQYF	TGTGCCAGCAGCTTCGACAGGGAAGATACGCAGTATTTT
TRBV28	NA	TRBJ2-5	NA	CASRTVQETQYF	TGTGCCAGCAGGACAGTTCAAGAGACCCAGTACTTC
TRBV28	NA	TRBJ2-5	NA	CASDSQETQYF	TGTGCCTCCGACAGCCAAGAGACCCAGTACTTC
TRBV27	NA	TRBJ2-5	NA	CASSSSGWGETQYF	TGTGCCAGCAGTTCCTCAGGGTGGGGCGAGACCCAGTACTTC
TRBV7-2	NA	TRBJ2-5	TRBD2	CASSLTSGAYQETQYF	TGTGCCAGCAGCCTCACTAGCGGGGCGTACCAAGAGACCCAGTACTTC
TRBV30	few	TRBJ2-2	NA	CAWSMNTGELFF	TGTGCCTGGAGTATGAACACCGGGGAGCTGTTTTTT
TRBV4-3	NA	TRBJ2-7	TRBD2	CASSQDWLAGGEEQYF	TGCGCCAGCAGCCAAGATTGGTTAGCGGGAGGAGAGGAGCAGTACTTC
TRBV10-3	NA	TRBJ2-3	NA	CAIMAGRDTDTQYF	TGTGCCATCATGGCCGGAAGGGATACAGATACGCAGTATTTT
TRBV29-1	NA	TRBJ1-2	TRBD1	CSVGNRGSYGYTF	TGCAGCGTTGGCAACAGGGGATCCTATGGCTACACCTTC
TRBV5-1	NA	TRBJ2-3	NA	CASSLGEPTDTQYF	TGCGCCAGCAGCTTGGGTGAACCTACAGATACGCAGTATTTT
TRBV19	once	TRBJ2-5	NA	CASSIDSRPGRSQETQYF	TGTGCCAGTAGTATAGATAGTCGGCCAGGTCGTTCCCAAGAGACCCAGTACTTC
TRBV7-9	few	TRBJ1-3	NA	CASVRGTGNTIYF	TGTGCCAGCGTGAGGGGGACTGGAAACACCATATATTTT
TRBV4-1	few	TRBJ1-1	NA	CASSPDLGMTEAFF	TGCGCCAGCAGCCCGGACTTAGGGATGACTGAAGCTTTCTTT
TRBV9	NA	TRBJ2-1	NA	CASSSTQRLAQFF	TGTGCCAGCAGCTCTACCCAGAGGTTAGCGCAGTTCTTC
TRBV30	NA	TRBJ1-6	NA	CAWSVAGSSYNSPLHF	TGTGCCTGGAGTGTAGCTGGGAGCTCCTATAATTCACCCCTCCACTTT
TRBV28	NA	TRBJ2-1	TRBD1	CASSWGQGKRVGQFF	TGTGCCAGCAGCTGGGGACAGGGGAAAAGGGTGGGGCAGTTCTTC
TRBV29-1	NA	TRBJ2-2	TRBD2	CSVAGLAGGTGELFF	TGCAGCGTTGCCGGACTAGCGGGAGGCACCGGGGAGCTGTTTTTT
TRBV5-1	NA	TRBJ2-5	TRBD1	CASSLAAVDRGETQYF	TGCGCCAGCAGCTTGGCAGCGGTGGACAGGGGAGAGACCCAGTACTTC
TRBV29-1	few	TRBJ2-1	TRBD2	CSHSGTSGRVGEQFF	TGCAGCCACTCAGGGACTAGCGGGAGAGTTGGTGAGCAGTTCTTC
TRBV29-1	few	TRBJ2-5	NA	CSAGGRTQETQYF	TGCAGCGCTGGGGGGCGGACCCAAGAGACCCAGTACTTC